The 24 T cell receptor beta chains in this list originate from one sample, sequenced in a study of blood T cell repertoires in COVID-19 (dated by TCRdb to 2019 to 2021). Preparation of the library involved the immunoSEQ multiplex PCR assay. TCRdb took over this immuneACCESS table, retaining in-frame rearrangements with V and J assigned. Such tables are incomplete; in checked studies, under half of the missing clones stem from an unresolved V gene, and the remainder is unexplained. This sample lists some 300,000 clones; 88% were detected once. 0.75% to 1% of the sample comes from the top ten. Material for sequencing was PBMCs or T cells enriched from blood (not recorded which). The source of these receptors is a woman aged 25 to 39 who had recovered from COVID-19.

CDR3 sequence (DNA): TGTGCCACCAGCGGCAACTTGGACATCTATAGCAATCAGCCCCAGCATTTT. It yields the protein CATSGNLDIYSNQPQHF. This chain connects TRBV15 to TRBJ1-5; TRBD1 might be the D (5 bases). CDR1 and CDR2 (germline): LNHNV, YYDKDF (reference sequence). Trimming shortened V by 5 bases and J by 0 bases, and 17 bases separated the two germline ends. CDR3 size: 17 residues. Complete variable domain (other parts from reference TRBV15 and TRBJ1-5): DAMVIQNPRYQVTQFGKPVTLSCSQTLNHNVMYWYQQKSSQAPKLLFHYYDKDFNNEADTPDNFQSRRPNTSFCFLDIRSPGLGDTAMYLCATSGNLDIYSNQPQHFGDGTRLSIL.

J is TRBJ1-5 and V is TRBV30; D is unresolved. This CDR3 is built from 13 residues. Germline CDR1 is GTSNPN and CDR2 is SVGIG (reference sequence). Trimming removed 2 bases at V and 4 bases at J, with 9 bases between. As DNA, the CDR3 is TGTGCCTGGAGTAGTGGAGTTAATCAGCCCCAGCATTTT. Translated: CAWSSGVNQPQHF.

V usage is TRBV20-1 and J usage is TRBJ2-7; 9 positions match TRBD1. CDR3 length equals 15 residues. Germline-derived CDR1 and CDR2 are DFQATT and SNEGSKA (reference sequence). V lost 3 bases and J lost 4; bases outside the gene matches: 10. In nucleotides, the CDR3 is TGCAGTGCTAGTCCCGGACAGGGGAAAGTATACGAGCAGTACTTC. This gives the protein CSASPGQGKVYEQYF.

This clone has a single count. The CDR3 DNA follows: TGCGCCAGCAGCCAAGTAGGGGGCAGGGGAATTGAAGCTTTCTTT. This encodes CASSQVGGRGIEAFF. The V gene is TRBV4-1, the J gene TRBJ1-1; 7 nucleotides line up with TRBD1. J gave up 7 bases and V 1 base, and 9 bases lay outside the gene matches. The CDR3 has 15 residues. From germline, CDR1 is MGHRA and CDR2 YSYEKL.

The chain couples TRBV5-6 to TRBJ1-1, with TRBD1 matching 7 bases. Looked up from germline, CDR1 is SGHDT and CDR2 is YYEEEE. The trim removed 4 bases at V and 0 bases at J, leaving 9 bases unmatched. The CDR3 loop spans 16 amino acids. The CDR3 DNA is TGTGCCAGCAGCCTCCCAGGGGGACCTATGAACACTGAAGCTTTCTTT. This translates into CASSLPGGPMNTEAFF.

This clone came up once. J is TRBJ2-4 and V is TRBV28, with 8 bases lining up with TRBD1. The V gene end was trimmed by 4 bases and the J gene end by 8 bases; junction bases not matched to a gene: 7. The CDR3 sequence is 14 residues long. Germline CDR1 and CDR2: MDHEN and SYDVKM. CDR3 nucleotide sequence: TGTGCCAGCAGTTCACAGGGGGTGGAGGACATTCAGTACTTC. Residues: CASSSQGVEDIQYF.

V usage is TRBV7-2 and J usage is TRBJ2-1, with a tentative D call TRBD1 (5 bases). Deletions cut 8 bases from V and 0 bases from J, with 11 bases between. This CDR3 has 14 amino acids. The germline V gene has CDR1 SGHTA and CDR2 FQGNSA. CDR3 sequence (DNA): TGTGCCAGCGGGGCGGTGAGCTCCTACAATGAGCAGTTCTTC. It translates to CASGAVSSYNEQFF.

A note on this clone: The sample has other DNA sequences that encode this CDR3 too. The CDR3 nucleotides are TGTGCCAGCAGTTTTAGCGGGTCTTCCTACGAGCAGTACTTC. This encodes CASSFSGSSYEQYF. This chain links TRBV28 with TRBJ2-7, with 7 bases matching TRBD2. In germline, CDR1 is MDHEN, CDR2 SYDVKM. This CDR3 is built from 14 residues. With 3 bases clipped from V and 1 base from J, the junction kept 3 bases outside the gene matches.

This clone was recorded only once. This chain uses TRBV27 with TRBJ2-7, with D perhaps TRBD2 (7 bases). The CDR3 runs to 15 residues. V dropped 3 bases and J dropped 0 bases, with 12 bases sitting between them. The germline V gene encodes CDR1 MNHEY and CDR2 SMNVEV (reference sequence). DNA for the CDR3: TGTGCCAGCAGTTTGAGGGGGGGAAGCTCCTACGAGCAGTACTTC. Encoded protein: CASSLRGGSSYEQYF.

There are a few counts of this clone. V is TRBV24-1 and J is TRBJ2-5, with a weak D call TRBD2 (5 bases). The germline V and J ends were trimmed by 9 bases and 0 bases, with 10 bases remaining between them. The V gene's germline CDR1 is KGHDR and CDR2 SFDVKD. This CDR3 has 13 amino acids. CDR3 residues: CATGERNQETQYF. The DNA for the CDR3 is TGTGCCACCGGGGAGCGAAACCAAGAGACCCAGTACTTC.

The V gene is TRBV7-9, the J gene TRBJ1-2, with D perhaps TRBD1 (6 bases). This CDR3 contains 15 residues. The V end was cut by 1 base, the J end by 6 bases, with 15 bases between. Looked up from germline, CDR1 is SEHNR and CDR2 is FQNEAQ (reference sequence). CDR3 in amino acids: CASSLGGGPLHGYTF. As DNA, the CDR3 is TGTGCCAGCAGCTTAGGGGGGGGGCCCCTCCATGGCTACACCTTC.

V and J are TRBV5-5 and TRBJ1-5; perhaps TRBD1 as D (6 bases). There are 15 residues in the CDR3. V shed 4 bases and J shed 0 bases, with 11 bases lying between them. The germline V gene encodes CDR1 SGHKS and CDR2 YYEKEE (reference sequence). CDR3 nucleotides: TGTGCCAGCAGCGTGGACAGTTATAGCAATCAGCCCCAGCATTTT. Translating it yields CASSVDSYSNQPQHF.

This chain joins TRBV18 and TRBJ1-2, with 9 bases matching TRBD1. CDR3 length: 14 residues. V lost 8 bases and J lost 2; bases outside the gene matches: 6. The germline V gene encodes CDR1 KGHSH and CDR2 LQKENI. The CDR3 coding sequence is TGTGCCAGCCGTCCCGGGACAGGGAACTATGGCTACACCTTC. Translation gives CASRPGTGNYGYTF. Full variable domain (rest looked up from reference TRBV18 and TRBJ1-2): NAGVMQNPRHLVRRRGQEARLRCSPMKGHSHVYWYRQLPEEGLKFMVYLQKENIIDESGMPKERFSAEFPKEGPSILRIQQVVRGDSAAYFCASRPGTGNYGYTFGSGTRLTVV.

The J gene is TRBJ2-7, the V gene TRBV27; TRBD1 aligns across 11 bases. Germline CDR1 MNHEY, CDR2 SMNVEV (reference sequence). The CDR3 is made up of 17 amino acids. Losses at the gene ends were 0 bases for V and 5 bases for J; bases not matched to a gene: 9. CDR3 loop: CASSLSYRTGGNHEQYF. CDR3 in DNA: TGTGCCAGCAGTTTATCGTATAGGACAGGGGGCAACCACGAGCAGTACTTC.

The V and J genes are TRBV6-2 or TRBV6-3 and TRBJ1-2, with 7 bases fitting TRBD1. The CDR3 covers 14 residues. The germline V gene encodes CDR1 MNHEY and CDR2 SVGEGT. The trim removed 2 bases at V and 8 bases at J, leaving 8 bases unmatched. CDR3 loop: CASSYEAGGNGYTF. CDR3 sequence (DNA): TGTGCCAGCAGTTACGAGGCAGGGGGAAACGGCTACACCTTC.

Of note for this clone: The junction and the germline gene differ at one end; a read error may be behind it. CDR3 loop: CASREGYSYNEQFF. The CDR3 DNA sequence: TGTGCCAGCAGAGAAGGTTACTCCTACAATGAGCAGTTCTTC. This chain links TRBV2 with TRBJ2-1; no definite D call. Germline V gives CDR1 SNHLY, CDR2 FYNNEI. The CDR3 has 14 amino acids.

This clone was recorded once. CDR3 coding DNA: TGTGCCAGCAGCCAAGTACAGAATAATTCACCCCTCCACTTT. It is translated as CASSQVQNNSPLHF. The V and J genes are TRBV3-1 (or the pseudogene TRBV3-2) and TRBJ1-6; D unclear. V dropped 1 base and J dropped 5 bases, with 6 bases sitting between them. Per the germline V gene, CDR1 is LGHDT and CDR2 is YNNKEL (reference sequence). The CDR3 is 14 amino acids.

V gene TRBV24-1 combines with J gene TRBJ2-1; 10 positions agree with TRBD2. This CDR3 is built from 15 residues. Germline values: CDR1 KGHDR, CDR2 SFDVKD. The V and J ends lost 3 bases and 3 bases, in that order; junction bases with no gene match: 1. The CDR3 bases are TGTGCCACCAGTGATAAGCGGGAGGGCTACAATGAGCAGTTCTTC. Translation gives CATSDKREGYNEQFF.

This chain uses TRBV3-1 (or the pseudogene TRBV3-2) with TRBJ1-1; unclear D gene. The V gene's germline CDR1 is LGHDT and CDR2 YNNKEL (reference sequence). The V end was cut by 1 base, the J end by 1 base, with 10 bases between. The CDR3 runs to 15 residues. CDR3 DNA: TGTGCCAGCAGCCAAGGTCGAGGCCAGAACACTGAAGCTTTCTTT. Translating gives CASSQGRGQNTEAFF.

CDR3 loop: CASSPPGNNEQFF. The CDR3 nucleotides are TGTGCCAGCAGCCCTCCGGGTAACAATGAGCAGTTCTTC. This chain connects TRBV28 to TRBJ2-1; D is unresolved. The germline CDR1 and CDR2 sequences are MDHEN and SYDVKM. V lost 6 bases, J lost 5 bases, and 11 bases lay in between. This CDR3 comprises 13 residues. Together with reference TRBV28 and TRBJ2-1, the CDR3 gives the full variable domain: DVKVTQSSRYLVKRTGEKVFLECVQDMDHENMFWYRQDPGLGLRLIYFSYDVKMKEKGDIPEGYSVSREKKERFSLILESASTNQTSMYLCASSPPGNNEQFFGPGTRLTVL.

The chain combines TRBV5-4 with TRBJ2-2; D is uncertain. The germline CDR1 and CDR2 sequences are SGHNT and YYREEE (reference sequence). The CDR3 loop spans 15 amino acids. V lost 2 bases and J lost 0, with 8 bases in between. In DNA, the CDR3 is TGTGCCAGCAGCTTAAAAGCCGCGAACACCGGGGAGCTGTTTTTT. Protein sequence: CASSLKAANTGELFF.

Here the CDR3 DNA reads TGTGCCAGCAGCTTGGAGGGGGCTGTGAGCAATCAGCCCCAGCATTTT. This translates into CASSLEGAVSNQPQHF. The chain couples TRBV11-2 to TRBJ1-5; 7 bases fit TRBD1. Losses at the gene ends were 3 bases for V and 1 base for J; bases not matched to a gene: 6. CDR3 length: 16 residues. Germline CDR1 reads SGHAT; CDR2 reads FQNNGV.

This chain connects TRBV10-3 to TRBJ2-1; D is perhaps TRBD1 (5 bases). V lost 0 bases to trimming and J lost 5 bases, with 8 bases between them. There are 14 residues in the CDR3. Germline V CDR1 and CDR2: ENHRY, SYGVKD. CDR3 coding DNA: TGTGCCATCAGTGAGTCGGGGCCTAACAATGAGCAGTTCTTC. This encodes CAISESGPNNEQFF.

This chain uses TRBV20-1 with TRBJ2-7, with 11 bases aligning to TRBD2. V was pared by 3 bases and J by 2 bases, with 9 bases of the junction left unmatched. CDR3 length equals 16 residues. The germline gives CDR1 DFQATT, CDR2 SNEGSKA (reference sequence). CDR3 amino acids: CSASKELAGAPYEQYF. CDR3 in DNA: TGCAGTGCTAGTAAGGAACTAGCGGGGGCCCCCTACGAGCAGTACTTC.